Listed below are T cell receptor beta chains from one sample, sequenced in a study of T cells in Graves' hyperthyroidism and ophthalmopathy. Each CDR3 protein is one row after TCRdb ran MiXCR on the multiplex PCR reads. Here the sample spans a few hundred thousand distinct CDR3 sequences, roughly 25% being singletons. What was sequenced was blood. Receptors were obtained from a man aged 50 to 60 with Graves' hyperthyroidism. Both conserved end residues are part of each CDR3. The D gene is left open where the match is weak. Only part of the rows carry a size: once, few, many, or a class if the clone is expanded.

CASSLGSGVGYEQYF TRBV11-2 15 TRBJ2-7 many -
CASRRDNIRRETQYF TRBV2 15 TRBJ2-5 - -
CASTIGVTTDTQYF TRBV7-3 14 TRBJ2-3 - -
CASSHPNTEAFF TRBV12-3/TRBV12-4 12 TRBJ1-1 many -
CASSDRAGWGAKNIQYF TRBV11-1 17 TRBJ2-4 - TRBD1
CASSPRRVEQFF TRBV7-9 12 TRBJ2-1 many -
CASSQDRTANTEAFF TRBV4-1 15 TRBJ1-1 - -
CASSEAPKAPLHF TRBV6-1 13 TRBJ1-6 - -
CASSVVAGGPNEQFF TRBV9 15 TRBJ2-1 few TRBD2
CASSEFRGGNQPQHF TRBV2 15 TRBJ1-5 - -
CASSYSGSGSLNEQFF TRBV6-5 16 TRBJ2-1 - TRBD2
CASGLVRRDTQYF TRBV12-5 13 TRBJ2-3 - -
CASSSDWREQYF TRBV28 12 TRBJ2-7 many -
CASSTTGGRAYEQFF TRBV12-3/TRBV12-4 15 - - TRBD2
CASGGTSGAYEQYF TRBV27 14 TRBJ2-7 few TRBD2
CASSPPRGGTKEGNEQFF TRBV7-9 18 TRBJ2-1 many -
CASSLVKGKGNEQFF TRBV11-2 15 TRBJ2-1 many -
CASSLSPHSLASETQYF TRBV6-2/TRBV6-3 17 TRBJ2-5 - TRBD2
CASSFSPGELFF TRBV13 12 TRBJ2-2 few -
CASNLNTGELFF TRBV12-3/TRBV12-4 12 TRBJ2-2 many -
CASSLGQRRDGNEQFF TRBV7-8 16 TRBJ2-1 many -
CASSLDPNSYNEQFF TRBV7-2 15 TRBJ2-1 many -
CSASHPPGDEQYF TRBV20-1 13 TRBJ2-7 few -
CASSLDRVEQFF TRBV5-1 12 TRBJ2-1 - -
CASSQDPPESSYNEQFF TRBV14 17 TRBJ2-1 - -
CASSEVVELNTEAFF TRBV2 15 TRBJ1-1 many -
CASSFTSGGVRAQYF TRBV28 15 TRBJ2-5 many TRBD2
CASSRLAGDAQYF TRBV2 13 TRBJ2-3 - TRBD2
CASSLGFGAAEAFF TRBV12-3/TRBV12-4 14 TRBJ1-1 few -
CASRSGTSNYNEQFF TRBV11-3 15 TRBJ2-1 - TRBD2
CASRRLAEADTQYF TRBV11-2 14 TRBJ2-3 many TRBD2